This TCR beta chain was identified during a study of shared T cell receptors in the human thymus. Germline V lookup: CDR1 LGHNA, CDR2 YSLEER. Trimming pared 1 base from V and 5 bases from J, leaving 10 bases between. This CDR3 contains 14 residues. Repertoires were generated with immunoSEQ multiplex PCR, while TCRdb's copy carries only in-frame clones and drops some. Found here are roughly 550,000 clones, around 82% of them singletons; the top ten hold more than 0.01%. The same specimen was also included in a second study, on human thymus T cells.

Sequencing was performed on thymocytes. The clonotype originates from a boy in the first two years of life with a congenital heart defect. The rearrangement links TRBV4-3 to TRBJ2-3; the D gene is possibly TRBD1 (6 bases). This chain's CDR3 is CASSQGGRGDTQYF. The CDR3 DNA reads TGCGCCAGCAGCCAAGGGGGGCGCGGAGATACGCAGTATTTT.